The next 9 T cell receptor beta chains were all read from a single sample in a study of cytomegalovirus exposure and HLA in healthy donors. Data came from immunoSEQ multiplex PCR; TCRdb stores just in-frame clones and leaves some out. The profile shows 150,000 to 200,000 clones, roughly 82% of them singletons. Specimen: PBMCs. These receptors were taken from a woman aged 18-35 years in good health and CMV-seronegative.

The chain is built from TRBV4-1 and TRBJ2-1, with D possibly matching TRBD2 (5 bases). Germline V gene sequence: CDR1 MGHRA, CDR2 YSYEKL. The CDR3 is made up of 15 amino acids. Trimming shortened V by 4 bases and J by 0 bases, and 10 bases separated the two germline ends. The CDR3 sequence: CASSLQRSSYNEQFF. CDR3 in DNA: TGCGCCAGCAGCCTCCAGCGGAGCTCCTACAATGAGCAGTTCTTC.

CDR3 DNA: TGTGCCAGCAACCATAGGGACCGACAGGGAAAAGACTATGGCTACACCTTC. This codes for CASNHRDRQGKDYGYTF. This rearrangement joins TRBV21-1 to TRBJ1-2; the table's TRBD1 call for D was not verified on the DNA. TRBV21-1 corresponds to a pseudogene. The CDR3 extends over 17 amino acids.

The rearrangement links TRBV7-9 to TRBJ2-7; 9 nucleotides agree with TRBD2. Germline lookup yields CDR1 SEHNR and CDR2 FQNEAQ (reference sequence). The CDR3 loop spans 16 amino acids. The V and J ends lost 2 bases and 2 bases, in that order; junction bases with no gene match: 7. Here the CDR3 reads CASSLNLAGGAYEQYF. CDR3 nucleotide sequence: TGTGCCAGCAGCTTAAACTTGGCGGGAGGGGCCTACGAGCAGTACTTC.

The chain is built from TRBV5-1 and TRBJ1-2; no reliable D call. This CDR3 comprises 17 residues. V lost 0 bases to trimming and J lost 0 bases, with 15 bases between them. Germline CDR1 is SGHRS and CDR2 is YFSETQ. CDR3 loop: CASSLGVGGGPNYGYTF. The CDR3 DNA reads as TGCGCCAGCAGCTTGGGAGTGGGCGGAGGCCCTAACTATGGCTACACCTTC. The entire variable domain, with the rest obtained from reference TRBV5-1 and TRBJ1-2, is as follows: KAGVTQTPRYLIKTRGQQVTLSCSPISGHRSVSWYQQTPGQGLQFLFEYFSETQRNKGNFPGRFSGRQFSNSRSEMNVSTLELGDSALYLCASSLGVGGGPNYGYTFGSGTRLTVV.

J is TRBJ1-2 and V is TRBV29-1; D unclear. The germline gives CDR1 SQVTM, CDR2 ANQGSEA. This CDR3 is built from 11 residues. V lost 3 bases to trimming and J lost 8 bases, with 10 bases between them. The CDR3 nucleotides read TGCAGCGTTGATTTCCGGGGAGGCTACACCTTC. Residues: CSVDFRGGYTF.

The chain carries TRBV5-1 and TRBJ1-1; 8 bases are a match to TRBD1. Losses at the gene ends were 5 bases for V and 1 base for J; bases not matched to a gene: 16. Germline CDR1 is SGHRS and CDR2 is YFSETQ. The length of the CDR3 is 18 residues. The CDR3 DNA reads TGCGCCAGCAGAACCTCGGACAGGGTAGGGTTGGGGAACACTGAAGCTTTCTTT. Residues: CASRTSDRVGLGNTEAFF.

The CDR3 coding sequence is TGTGCCAGCAGCTTCTCCAGCGCAACTAATGAAAAACTGTTTTTT. Its translation: CASSFSSATNEKLFF. The V and J genes are TRBV9 and TRBJ1-4; D ambiguous. This CDR3 has 15 amino acids. V was pared by 4 bases and J by 0 bases, with 10 bases between. CDR1 and CDR2 (germline): SGDLS, YYNGEE.

The chain joins TRBV25-1 to TRBJ1-2; D possibly corresponds to TRBD1 (5 bases). This CDR3 is built from 15 residues. Trimming removed 4 bases from V and 0 bases from J, with 12 bases in between. Germline V gene data show CDR1 as MGHDK and CDR2 as SYGVNS. The CDR3 protein is CASSVQGSTNYGYTF. CDR3 bases: TGTGCCAGCAGTGTTCAGGGAAGTACTAACTATGGCTACACCTTC.

The chain joins TRBV4-1 to TRBJ2-1; the match to TRBD2 covers 7 bases. This CDR3 is 15 amino acids long. The germline V gene encodes CDR1 MGHRA and CDR2 YSYEKL. J was trimmed by 6 bases and V by 0 bases; bases with no gene match: 5. The CDR3 DNA is TGCGCCAGCAGCCAAGATAGTGGACTAGTCAATGAGCAGTTCTTC. This translates into CASSQDSGLVNEQFF.